These T cell receptor beta chains were read from a single sample in a study of blood T cell repertoires in COVID-19. This table comes from immunoSEQ multiplex PCR, and its TCRdb copy is limited to in-frame clones, with some not included. The data hold some 120,000 clones, with 75% to 85% observed a single time. Sequencing was carried out using peripheral blood. Receptors originate from a man between 65 and 85 years old with acute or convalescent COVID-19. CDR3s include the opening cysteine and the closing phenylalanine or tryptophan. A D gene is named only where the DNA matches it firmly. Expanded clones get a size class; other rows say once, few or many, or leave the size out.

>TRBD1|TRBV6-5|.|TRBJ2-1
CASSYSGQPYNEQFF
TGTGCCAGCAGTTACTCGGGACAGCCATACAATGAGCAGTTCTTC
>.|TRBV3-1/TRBV3-2|.|TRBJ1-6
CASSQGTDSPLHF
TGTGCCAGCAGCCAAGGAACGGATTCACCCCTCCACTTT
>.|TRBV12-3/TRBV12-4|.|TRBJ1-2
CASGGGRSYGYTF
TGTGCCAGCGGGGGGGGACGGAGCTATGGCTACACCTTC
>TRBD1|TRBV10-1|.|TRBJ2-7
CASSLPGQGIGNYEQYF
TGCGCCAGCAGTCTACCGGGACAGGGGATCGGGAACTACGAGCAGTACTTC
>TRBD1|TRBV5-1|once|TRBJ1-4
CASSQDRGNEKLFF
TGCGCCAGCAGCCAAGACAGGGGGAATGAAAAACTGTTTTTT
>TRBD1|TRBV2|.|TRBJ1-6
CASSGLGTVNSPLHF
TGTGCCAGCAGTGGACTAGGGACAGTAAATTCACCCCTCCACTTT
>TRBD2|TRBV11-2|.|TRBJ2-7
CASSLGSGGRASYEQYF
TGTGCCAGCAGCTTAGGATCAGGCGGGAGGGCGTCCTACGAGCAGTACTTC
>.|TRBV30|.|TRBJ1-5
CAWSLGGQTYQPQHF
TGTGCCTGGTCTTTAGGCGGACAGACATATCAGCCCCAGCATTTT
>TRBD2|TRBV11-2|.|TRBJ2-1
CASSSTGGLVTQFF
TGTGCCAGCAGCTCCACGGGGGGACTAGTCACGCAGTTCTTC
>.|TRBV10-1|few|TRBJ1-5
CASSSGLTNQPQHF
TGCGCCAGCAGTAGTGGACTCACCAATCAGCCCCAGCATTTT
>.|TRBV5-6|few|TRBJ1-2
CASRSGPQTSYGYTF
TGTGCCAGCAGATCCGGACCGCAGACTAGCTATGGCTACACCTTC
>.|TRBV2|.|TRBJ1-1
CASKMEVNTEAFF
TGTGCCAGCAAGATGGAGGTAAACACTGAAGCTTTCTTT
>TRBD1|TRBV28|.|TRBJ2-7
CASSKQGASYEQYF
TGTGCCAGCAGTAAACAGGGGGCAAGCTACGAGCAGTACTTC
>TRBD2|TRBV6-5|.|TRBJ2-1
CASSPGLEGHNEQFF
TGTGCCAGCAGTCCCGGACTAGAGGGGCACAATGAGCAGTTCTTC
>TRBD1|TRBV28|.|TRBJ2-7
CASSSLDRAYF
TGTGCCAGCAGTTCCCTGGACAGGGCGTACTTC
>.|TRBV5-1|.|TRBJ1-2
CASSALGGANYGYTF
TGCGCCAGCAGCGCCCTAGGTGGCGCTAACTATGGCTACACCTTC
>.|TRBV6-1|.|TRBJ1-5
CASSEWRGNQPQHF
TGTGCCAGCAGTGAATGGAGGGGCAATCAGCCCCAGCATTTT
>.|TRBV3-1/TRBV3-2|.|TRBJ2-7
CASSQDGSYEQYF
TGTGCCAGCAGCCAAGACGGTTCCTACGAGCAGTACTTC
>TRBD1|TRBV11-3|once|TRBJ1-5
CASSSNYRGSNQPQHF
TGTGCCAGCAGCTCGAACTACAGGGGGAGCAATCAGCCCCAGCATTTT
>TRBD2|TRBV6-5|.|TRBJ2-3
CASSLSGRNTDTQYF
TGTGCCAGCAGTCTTAGCGGGAGGAACACAGATACGCAGTATTTT
>TRBD1|TRBV7-8|.|TRBJ1-5
CASSRGQGNQPQHF
TGTGCCAGCAGCCGCGGACAGGGGAATCAGCCCCAGCATTTT
>.|TRBV2|.|TRBJ2-2
CASSGRNTGELFF
TGTGCCAGCAGTGGCAGGAACACCGGGGAGCTGTTTTTT
>TRBD1|TRBV2|.|TRBJ1-6
CASKGPRGNNSPLHF
TGTGCCAGCAAGGGCCCCAGGGGGAACAATTCACCCCTCCACTTT
>.|TRBV20-1|.|TRBJ2-1
CSGQDNEQFF
TGCAGTGGGCAGGACAATGAGCAGTTCTTC
>TRBD2|TRBV7-3|once|TRBJ2-1
CASSLSSGGYNEQFF
TGTGCCAGCAGCTTATCCAGCGGGGGGTACAATGAGCAGTTCTTC
>.|TRBV24-1|few|TRBJ2-3
CATSATTDTQYF
TGTGCCACCAGTGCTACCACAGATACGCAGTATTTT
>TRBD2|TRBV4-1|once|TRBJ2-1
CASSQGETSGRSYNEQFF
TGCGCCAGCAGCCAGGGAGAGACTAGCGGGAGGTCCTACAATGAGCAGTTCTTC
>.|TRBV29-1|.|TRBJ2-3
CSVTGTMGPDTQYF
TGCAGCGTAACCGGGACAATGGGTCCAGATACGCAGTATTTT
>.|TRBV9|.|TRBJ2-3
CASSPRGNTDTQYF
TGTGCCAGCAGCCCACGCGGAAACACAGATACGCAGTATTTT
>TRBD1|TRBV3-1/TRBV3-2|.|TRBJ1-4
CASSYGQGVYNEKLFF
TGTGCCAGCAGCTATGGACAGGGAGTGTATAATGAAAAACTGTTTTTT
>TRBD1|TRBV29-1|.|TRBJ2-7
CSVTAGTGLYEQYF
TGCAGCGTTACCGCCGGGACAGGGCTGTACGAGCAGTACTTC
>TRBD2|TRBV2|.|TRBJ2-1
CASRGLAGNNEQFF
TGTGCCAGCAGGGGACTAGCGGGAAACAATGAGCAGTTCTTC
>TRBD2|TRBV2|.|TRBJ2-1
CASSLAGVEQFF
TGTGCCAGCAGTCTAGCGGGAGTTGAGCAGTTCTTC
>TRBD1|TRBV27|.|TRBJ1-2
CASWDRGRDGYTF
TGTGCCAGCTGGGACAGGGGGCGGGATGGCTACACCTTC
>TRBD1|TRBV3-1/TRBV3-2|.|TRBJ1-2
CASRQTGLDGYTF
TGTGCCAGCAGACAGACAGGGCTAGATGGCTACACCTTC
>TRBD1|TRBV11-2|.|TRBJ2-2
CASTPSRPGQGDTGELFF
TGTGCCAGCACGCCTTCCCGACCGGGACAGGGGGACACCGGGGAGCTGTTTTTT
>TRBD1|TRBV30|.|TRBJ1-1
CAWSVGTGGNTEAFF
TGTGCCTGGAGTGTAGGGACAGGGGGGAACACTGAAGCTTTCTTT
>.|TRBV3-1/TRBV3-2|.|TRBJ1-5
CASSPGAGNQPQHF
TGTGCCAGCAGCCCAGGGGCGGGCAATCAGCCCCAGCATTTT
>TRBD1|TRBV7-2|once|TRBJ1-5
CASSLAGTGVQPQHF
TGTGCCAGCAGCTTAGCCGGGACAGGGGTTCAGCCCCAGCATTTT
>.|TRBV5-6|.|TRBJ2-1
CASSNIPGARLSYNEQFF
TGTGCCAGCAGCAACATTCCAGGGGCCCGACTCTCCTACAATGAGCAGTTCTTC
>.|TRBV11-3|.|TRBJ1-5
CASSSSSGRGCNQPQHF
TGTGCCAGCAGCTCCAGCTCGGGCAGGGGTTGCAATCAGCCCCAGCATTTT
>.|TRBV7-8|.|TRBJ2-7
CATRGHSSYEQYF
TGTGCCACTCGCGGACACTCCTCCTACGAGCAGTACTTC
>TRBD2|TRBV2|.|TRBJ2-7
CASSLSGRAVEQYF
TGTGCCAGCAGCCTTAGCGGGAGGGCCGTCGAGCAGTACTTC
>.|TRBV12-3/TRBV12-4|.|TRBJ1-1
CASNREGTEAFF
TGTGCCAGCAATAGGGAGGGCACTGAAGCTTTCTTT
>.|TRBV4-1|few|TRBJ2-1
CASSQEGGEQFF
TGCGCCAGCAGCCAGGAGGGCGGAGAGCAGTTCTTC
>.|TRBV7-9|.|TRBJ2-3
CASSLNWATDTQYF
TGTGCCAGCAGCTTAAACTGGGCCACAGATACGCAGTATTTT
>TRBD2|TRBV5-1|.|TRBJ2-3
CASSPGGAVADTQYF
TGCGCCAGCAGCCCGGGGGGGGCTGTGGCGGATACGCAGTATTTT
>.|TRBV27|.|TRBJ1-4
CASSFRGGREKLFF
TGTGCCAGCAGTTTCAGGGGAGGGAGGGAAAAACTGTTTTTT
>TRBD2|TRBV5-6|.|TRBJ2-6
CASSLAAGAGANVLTF
TGTGCCAGCAGCTTGGCCGCGGGGGCTGGGGCCAACGTCCTGACTTTC
>TRBD1|TRBV6-5|.|TRBJ2-1
CASRLLQGAVNEQFF
TGTGCCAGCAGGCTCCTCCAGGGGGCCGTCAATGAGCAGTTCTTC
>TRBD1|TRBV3-1/TRBV3-2|.|TRBJ1-2
CATGRTGNYGYTF
TGTGCCACCGGACGGACAGGAAACTATGGCTACACCTTC
>TRBD1|TRBV3-1/TRBV3-2|.|TRBJ1-1
CASSQGGDSGAFF
TGTGCCAGCAGCCAAGGTGGGGACAGTGGAGCTTTCTTT
>TRBD1|TRBV12-3/TRBV12-4|.|TRBJ1-5
CASSQQGNQPQHF
TGTGCCAGCAGCCAACAGGGGAATCAGCCCCAGCATTTT
>TRBD1|TRBV6-6|.|TRBJ2-7
CASSFPPGQGLYF
TGTGCCAGCAGTTTTCCCCCGGGACAGGGTCTGTACTTC
>.|TRBV6-5|.|TRBJ1-3
CASSSTAGNTIYF
TGTGCCAGCAGTTCCACAGCTGGAAACACCATATATTTT
>TRBD2|TRBV19|.|TRBJ2-7
CASSSNGLAGGRSSYEQYF
TGTGCCAGTAGCTCAAATGGACTAGCGGGGGGGAGAAGCTCCTACGAGCAGTACTTC
>.|TRBV6-6|.|TRBJ2-7
CASEERVPLEQYF
TGTGCCAGCGAAGAGCGGGTCCCCCTCGAGCAGTACTTC
>.|TRBV29-1|.|TRBJ2-1
CSVDGRGVEQFF
TGCAGCGTTGACGGCAGGGGAGTTGAGCAGTTCTTC